This entry concerns a single T cell receptor (beta chain). The antigen is unknown. The sample belongs to a study of cytomegalovirus exposure and HLA in healthy donors. Study-wide findings and caveats: According to a subsequent analysis, TCR clusters identified in the first cohort showed a tendency to co-occur across the approximately 120 validation repertoires. Reported results showed that the classifier diagnosed cytomegalovirus status with high specificity and sensitivity. The study recorded 160 or so TCR beta chains that were cytomegalovirus-associated. As confirmed in vitro, a few CMV-associated chains were specific for CMV antigens.

Trimming took 7 bases from V and 2 from J, leaving 9 bases between them. This CDR3 comprises 13 residues. CDR1 is LNHDA and CDR2 is SQIVND in the germline V gene (reference sequence). TCRdb's copy holds only in-frame clones and misses some; the assay was immunoSEQ multiplex PCR. The sample has 70,000 to 75,000 clones, 85% to 95% seen once. Sequenced input: PBMCs. The sequence came from a woman younger than 30 in good health and CMV-seropositive. The chain uses TRBV19 and TRBJ2-1; no reliable D call. CDR3 sequence: CASMSIAYNEQFF. DNA for the CDR3: TGTGCCAGTATGAGTATAGCCTACAATGAGCAGTTCTTC. The complete variable domain, with remaining parts taken from reference TRBV19 and TRBJ2-1, reads DGGITQSPKYLFRKEGQNVTLSCEQNLNHDAMYWYRQDPGQGLRLIYYSQIVNDFQKGDIAEGYSVSREKKESFPLTVTSAQKNPTAFYLCASMSIAYNEQFFGPGTRLTVL.